What follows is one T cell receptor (delta chain) and its context. Its cognate antigen has yet to be identified. There are no base qualities to consult, and no much larger clone falls within one base. Germline trimming amounts to 0 bases on V and 3 bases on J, with 25 as the count of junction bases outside the gene matches. For CDR1 and CDR2, the germline V gene lists TSWWSYY and QGS. Counted from cysteine to phenylalanine, this CDR3 has 23 amino acids. CDR3 DNA is the only sequence kept; it has 69 bases, read in frame from the first base. This specimen comes from a study of Vδ1+ human thymocytes (dated by TCRdb to the late 2010s). Background on the whole study: mRNA-level TRG and TRD CDR3 repertoires of highly purified Vdelta1+ thymocytes from young children were characterised as a data resource. Validation of the multiplex-based CDR3 amplicon strategy against 5'RACE-based CDR3 amplicon generation methods had been performed previously.

Results the study describes overall, beyond this receptor: Donors did not cluster by age or sex, so the analyses were not stratified by age or sex. Despite high sort purity, 20% to 25% of thymic TRD sequences were Vdelta2 (and few Vdelta3), unlike peripheral blood Vdelta1+ controls. Because unexpected Vdelta2 sequences could lead to misinterpretation of bulk repertoire data, the authors recommended using highly purified populations and single-cell validation. In contrast to oligoclonal peripheral blood repertoires, thymic TRG and TRD repertoires appeared to be highly polyclonal with Gaussian CDR3 length distributions. Donors shared many TRG clonotypes (up to about 7x10^3), but TRD repertoires were essentially private, with at most 116 shared.

RNA extraction was performed with the RNeasy mini kit, and reverse transcription was done with Superscript III. To generate the CDR3 amplicons, a multiplex PCR was run using pooled V-gene forward primers together with a constant-region reverse primer that carried Illumina adaptor overhangs. After gel purification, amplicons were indexed with Nextera index primers over approximately 8 extra PCR cycles and were then purified with AMPure XP beads. Sequencing of libraries was performed on an Illumina MiSeq using paired-end 250 bp reads, dual indexing and an approximately 22% PhiX spike-in. As for how the authors treated the data: FastQC was used to check read quality, and ea-utils fastq-join was used to merge TRG read pairs. Sequences were annotated with IMGT/HighV-QUEST, keeping only productive sequences with unambiguous V-gene assignment; clonotypes were defined by identical CDR3 sequence. For downstream analysis, VDJtools 1.1.1, tcR 2.2.3, Treemap and vegan Shannon diversity in R 3.4.4 were used. TCRdb called clones afresh from the public reads with CATT; identical DNA rows were later merged. These V and J calls rely on TCRdb rather than the paper's analysis. This sample gives 45,000 to 75,000 delta-chain clones in total; about 15% of them show up just once. About 0.35% of the sample rests with the top ten.

Thymic samples were depleted of alphabeta T cells, then CD3+ TCRVdelta1+ TCRVdelta2- thymocytes were FACS-sorted. A purity of roughly 96% to 99.6% was achieved for sorted Vdelta1+ thymocytes. The thymic specimens were obtained from fewer than ten paediatric patients, aged about 5 days to 17 months, who were having corrective cardiac surgery. Thymic tissue was dispersed, and mononuclear cells were isolated on a Histopaque-1077 density gradient. Staining used anti-TCRVdelta1 clone TS8.2, anti-TCRVdelta2 clone B6, anti-CD3 clone HIT3a and anti-TCRalphabeta clone IP26 antibodies. The rearranged chain carries TRDV1 and TRDJ1, and 10 junction bases match TRDD3. Sample: Vdelta1+ gamma-delta thymocytes from the thymus. The sample's cell subset or site label, in plain terms: FACS-sorted CD3+ TCRalphabeta- TCRVdelta1+ TCRVdelta2- thymocytes. This receptor was identified in a girl under three years old who had congenital heart surgery. The DNA is TGTGCTCTTGGGGAACTTCTTCTTACGCCGCAGGGGGGGATACGAGAGGTCGCCGATAAACTCATCTTT. Translated, this gives CALGELLLTPQGGIREVADKLIF.